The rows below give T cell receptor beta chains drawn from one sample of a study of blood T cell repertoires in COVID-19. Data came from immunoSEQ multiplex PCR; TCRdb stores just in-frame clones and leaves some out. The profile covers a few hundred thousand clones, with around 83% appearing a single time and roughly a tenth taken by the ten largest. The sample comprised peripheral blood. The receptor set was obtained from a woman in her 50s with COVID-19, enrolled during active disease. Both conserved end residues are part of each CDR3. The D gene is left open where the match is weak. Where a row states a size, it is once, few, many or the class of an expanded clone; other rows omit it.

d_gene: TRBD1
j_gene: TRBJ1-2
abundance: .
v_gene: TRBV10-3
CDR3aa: CAIRLWTGVLYGYTF
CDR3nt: TGTGCCATCCGGTTATGGACAGGGGTACTCTATGGCTACACCTTC

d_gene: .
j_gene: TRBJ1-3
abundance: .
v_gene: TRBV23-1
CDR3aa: CASSQSTTAGGDGF
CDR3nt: TGCGCCAGCAGTCAATCAACGACGGCCGGCGGGGATGGATTT

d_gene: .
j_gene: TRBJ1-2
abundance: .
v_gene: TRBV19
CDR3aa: CASSIIGGRGYTF
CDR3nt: TGTGCCAGTAGTATTATCGGAGGGCGAGGCTACACCTTC

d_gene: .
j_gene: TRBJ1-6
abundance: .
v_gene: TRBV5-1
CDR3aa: CASSYGQSNSPLHF
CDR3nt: TGCGCCAGCAGCTACGGACAGTCAAATTCACCCCTCCACTTT

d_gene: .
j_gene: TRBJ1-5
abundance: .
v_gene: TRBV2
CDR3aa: CASVGSYNQPQHF
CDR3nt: TGTGCCAGCGTGGGCAGCTACAATCAGCCCCAGCATTTT

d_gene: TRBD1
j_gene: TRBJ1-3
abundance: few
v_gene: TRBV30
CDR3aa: CAWSPGQGWSGNTIYF
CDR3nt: TGTGCCTGGAGTCCTGGACAGGGATGGTCTGGAAACACCATATATTTT

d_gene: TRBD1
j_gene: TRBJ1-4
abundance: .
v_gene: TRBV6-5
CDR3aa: CATRGGGGEKLFF
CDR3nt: TGTGCCACCAGAGGAGGGGGCGGCGAAAAACTGTTTTTT

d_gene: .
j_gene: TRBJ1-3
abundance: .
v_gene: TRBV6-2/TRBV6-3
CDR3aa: CASSERVLFSGNTIYF
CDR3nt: TGTGCCAGCAGTGAGAGGGTCCTCTTCTCTGGAAACACCATATATTTT

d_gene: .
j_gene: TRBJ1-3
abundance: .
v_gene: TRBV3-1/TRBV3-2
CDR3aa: CASSPRGGSGNTIYF
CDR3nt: TGTGCCAGCAGTCCCAGAGGGGGCTCTGGAAACACCATATATTTT

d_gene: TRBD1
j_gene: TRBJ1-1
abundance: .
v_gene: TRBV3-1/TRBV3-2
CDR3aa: CASSQDLSRQGYTEAFF
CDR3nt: TGTGCCAGCAGCCAAGATCTGTCGAGACAGGGGTACACTGAAGCTTTCTTT

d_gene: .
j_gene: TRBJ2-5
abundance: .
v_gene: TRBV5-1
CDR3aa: CASRPTGTPQQETQYF
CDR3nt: TGCGCCAGCAGGCCGACCGGGACACCTCAACAAGAGACCCAGTACTTC

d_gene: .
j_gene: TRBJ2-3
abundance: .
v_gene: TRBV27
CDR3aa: CASSFRWGGRGGTDTQYF
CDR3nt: TGTGCCAGCAGTTTCCGGTGGGGGGGGCGAGGGGGCACAGATACGCAGTATTTT

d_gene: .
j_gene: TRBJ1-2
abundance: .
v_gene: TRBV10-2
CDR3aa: CASRGKEEGYTF
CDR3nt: TGCGCCAGCAGGGGCAAGGAAGAAGGCTACACCTTC

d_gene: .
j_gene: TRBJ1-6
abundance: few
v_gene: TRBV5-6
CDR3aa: CASSLGVSPLHF
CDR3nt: TGTGCCAGCAGCTTAGGGGTTTCACCCCTCCACTTT

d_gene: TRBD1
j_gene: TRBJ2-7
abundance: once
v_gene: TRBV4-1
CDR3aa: CASSPGQVPYEQYF
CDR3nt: TGCGCCAGCAGCCCCGGACAGGTACCCTACGAGCAGTACTTC

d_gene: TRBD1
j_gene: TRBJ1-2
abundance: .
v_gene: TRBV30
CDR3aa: CAWSSGTGDGYTF
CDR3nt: TGTGCCTGGAGCTCCGGGACAGGGGATGGCTACACCTTC

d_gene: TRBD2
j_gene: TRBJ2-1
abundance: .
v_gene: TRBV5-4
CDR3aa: CATRTSGVYNEQFF
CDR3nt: TGTGCCACCAGGACTAGCGGGGTCTACAATGAGCAGTTCTTC

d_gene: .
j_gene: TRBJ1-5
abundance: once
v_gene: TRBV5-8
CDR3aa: CASSFNGGVGDQPQHF
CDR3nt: TGTGCCAGCAGCTTTAATGGAGGGGTCGGGGATCAGCCCCAGCATTTT

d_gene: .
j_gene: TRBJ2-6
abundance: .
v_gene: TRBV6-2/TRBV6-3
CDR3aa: CASSISSSSGANVLTF
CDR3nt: TGTGCCAGCAGTATATCTTCTTCCTCTGGGGCCAACGTCCTGACTTTC

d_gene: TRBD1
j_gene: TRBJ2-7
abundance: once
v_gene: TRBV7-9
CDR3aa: CASSSRQGPHEQYF
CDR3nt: TGTGCCAGCAGCTCACGACAGGGGCCCCACGAGCAGTACTTC

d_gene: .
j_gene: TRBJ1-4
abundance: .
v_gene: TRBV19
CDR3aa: CASSSGVLATNEKLFF
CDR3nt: TGTGCCAGTAGTTCAGGGGTTCTCGCAACTAATGAAAAACTGTTTTTT

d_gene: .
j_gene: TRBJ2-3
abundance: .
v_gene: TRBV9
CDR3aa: CASSAVAGITDTQYF
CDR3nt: TGTGCCAGCTCAGCGGTGGCGGGGATCACAGATACGCAGTATTTT

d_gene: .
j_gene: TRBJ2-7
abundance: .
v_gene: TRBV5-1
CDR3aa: CASSPLGPYEQYF
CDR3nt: TGCGCCAGCAGCCCTTTGGGGCCCTACGAGCAGTACTTC

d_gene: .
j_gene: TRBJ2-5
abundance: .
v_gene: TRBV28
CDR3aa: CAIGVLETQYF
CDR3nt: TGTGCCATCGGAGTGCTAGAGACCCAGTACTTC

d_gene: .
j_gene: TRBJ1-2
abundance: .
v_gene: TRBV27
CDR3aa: CASRGDRLGYGYTF
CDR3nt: TGTGCCAGCAGGGGAGACAGGCTGGGGTATGGCTACACCTTC

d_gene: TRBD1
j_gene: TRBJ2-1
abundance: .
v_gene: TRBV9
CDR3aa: CASRGQGGNEQFF
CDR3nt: TGTGCCAGCAGAGGACAGGGGGGGAATGAGCAGTTCTTC

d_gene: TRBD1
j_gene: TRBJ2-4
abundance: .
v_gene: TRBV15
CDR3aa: CATSTTGWGNIQYF
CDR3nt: TGTGCCACCAGCACGACAGGGTGGGGAAACATTCAGTACTTC

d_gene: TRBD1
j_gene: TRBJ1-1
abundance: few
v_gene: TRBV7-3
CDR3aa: CASSSGQGVGTEAFF
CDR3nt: TGTGCCAGCAGCTCGGGACAGGGCGTAGGCACTGAAGCTTTCTTT

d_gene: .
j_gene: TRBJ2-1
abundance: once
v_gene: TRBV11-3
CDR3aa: CASSFEGGGPGEQFF
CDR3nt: TGTGCCAGCAGCTTTGAAGGGGGGGGCCCTGGTGAGCAGTTCTTC

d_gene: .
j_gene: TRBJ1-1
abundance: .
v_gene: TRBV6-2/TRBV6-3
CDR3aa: CASSYSDITEAFF
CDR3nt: TGTGCCAGCAGTTACTCGGACATTACTGAAGCTTTCTTT

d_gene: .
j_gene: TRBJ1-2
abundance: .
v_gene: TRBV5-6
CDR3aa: CASSNWTAGQVYGYTF
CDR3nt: TGTGCCAGCAGCAACTGGACTGCGGGGCAGGTCTATGGCTACACCTTC

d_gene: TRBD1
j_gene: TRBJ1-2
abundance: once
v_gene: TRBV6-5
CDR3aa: CASSPGTVSSYGYTF
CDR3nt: TGTGCCAGCAGTCCCGGGACAGTATCCTCCTATGGCTACACCTTC

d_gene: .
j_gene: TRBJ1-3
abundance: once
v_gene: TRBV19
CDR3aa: CASSWTDASGNTIYF
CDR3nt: TGTGCCAGTAGTTGGACAGACGCTTCTGGAAACACCATATATTTT

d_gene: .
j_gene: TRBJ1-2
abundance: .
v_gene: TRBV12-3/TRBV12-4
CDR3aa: CASSTARGGYTF
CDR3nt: TGTGCCAGCAGTACCGCAAGGGGTGGCTACACCTTC

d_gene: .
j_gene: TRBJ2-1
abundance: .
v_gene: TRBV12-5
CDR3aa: CASGLRDEQFF
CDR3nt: TGTGCTAGTGGTTTGCGGGATGAGCAGTTCTTC

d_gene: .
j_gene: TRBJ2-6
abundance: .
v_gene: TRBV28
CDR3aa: CASSPSGANVLTF
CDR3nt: TGTGCCAGCAGCCCGTCTGGGGCCAACGTCCTGACTTTC

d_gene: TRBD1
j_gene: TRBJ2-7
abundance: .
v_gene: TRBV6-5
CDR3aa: CASRPTGGWDEQYF
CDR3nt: TGTGCCAGCAGACCGACAGGGGGATGGGACGAGCAGTACTTC

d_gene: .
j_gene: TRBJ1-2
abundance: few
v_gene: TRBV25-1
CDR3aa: CASSEYNYYGYTF
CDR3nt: TGTGCCAGCAGTGAATATAACTACTATGGCTACACCTTC

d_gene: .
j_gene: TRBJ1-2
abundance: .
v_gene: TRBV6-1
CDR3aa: CASSEVASEVNTF
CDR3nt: TGTGCCAGCAGTGAAGTGGCGTCCGAGGTCAACACCTTC

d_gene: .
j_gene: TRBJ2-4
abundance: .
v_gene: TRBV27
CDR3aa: CASSFRGVAKNIQYF
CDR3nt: TGTGCCAGCAGTTTCCGGGGAGTAGCCAAAAACATTCAGTACTTC

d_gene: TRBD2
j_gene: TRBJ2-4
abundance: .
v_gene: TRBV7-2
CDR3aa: CASSPRTSKTKNIQYF
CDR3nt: TGTGCCAGCAGCCCCCGGACTAGTAAAACCAAAAACATTCAGTACTTC